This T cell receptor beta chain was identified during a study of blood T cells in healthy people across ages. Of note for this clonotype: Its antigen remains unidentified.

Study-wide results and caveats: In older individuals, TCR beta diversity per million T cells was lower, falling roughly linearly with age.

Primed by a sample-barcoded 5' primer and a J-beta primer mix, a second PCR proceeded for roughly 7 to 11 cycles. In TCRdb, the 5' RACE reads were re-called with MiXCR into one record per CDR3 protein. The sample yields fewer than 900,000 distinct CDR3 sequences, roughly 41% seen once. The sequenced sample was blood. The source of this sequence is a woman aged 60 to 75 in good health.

In nucleotides, the CDR3 is TGTGCCAGCAGCTCGGGACTAGCGGGTACAGAGACCCAGTACTTC. Its protein product is CASSSGLAGTETQYF. The V and J genes are TRBV7-9 and TRBJ2-5; TRBD2 aligns across 12 bases. The length of the CDR3 is 15 residues. Trimming cost V 4 bases and J 4 bases; bases outside gene matches: 4. Germline CDR1 SEHNR, CDR2 FQNEAQ (reference sequence).